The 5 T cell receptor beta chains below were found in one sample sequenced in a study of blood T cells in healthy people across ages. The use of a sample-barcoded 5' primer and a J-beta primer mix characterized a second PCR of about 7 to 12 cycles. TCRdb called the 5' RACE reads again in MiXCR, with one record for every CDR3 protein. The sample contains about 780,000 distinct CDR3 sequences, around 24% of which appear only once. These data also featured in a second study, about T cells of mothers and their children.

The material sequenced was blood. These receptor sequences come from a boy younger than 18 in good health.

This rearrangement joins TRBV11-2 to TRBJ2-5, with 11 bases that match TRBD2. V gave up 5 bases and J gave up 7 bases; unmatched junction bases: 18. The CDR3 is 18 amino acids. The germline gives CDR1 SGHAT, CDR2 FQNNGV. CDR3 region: CASSPRLAGHYMPGTQYF. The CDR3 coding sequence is TGTGCCAGCAGCCCCAGACTAGCGGGACACTATATGCCGGGGACCCAGTACTTC.

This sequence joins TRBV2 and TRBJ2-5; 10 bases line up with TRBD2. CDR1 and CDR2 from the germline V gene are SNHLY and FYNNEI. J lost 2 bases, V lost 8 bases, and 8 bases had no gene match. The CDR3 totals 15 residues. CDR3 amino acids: CASGRASGGQETQYF. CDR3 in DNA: TGTGCCAGCGGAAGGGCTAGCGGGGGACAAGAGACCCAGTACTTC.

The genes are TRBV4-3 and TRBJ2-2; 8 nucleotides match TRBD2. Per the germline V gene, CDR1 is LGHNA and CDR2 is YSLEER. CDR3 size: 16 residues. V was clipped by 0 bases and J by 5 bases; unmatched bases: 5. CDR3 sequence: CASSQEGLAQTGELFF. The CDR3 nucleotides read TGCGCCAGCAGCCAAGAAGGACTAGCTCAAACCGGGGAGCTGTTTTTT.

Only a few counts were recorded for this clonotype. As DNA, the CDR3 is TGCGCCAGCAGCTCCAGGGGGCCCCTCGACGACACTGAAGCTTTCTTT. Its protein is CASSSRGPLDDTEAFF. The chain couples TRBV5-1 to TRBJ1-1, with 8 bases fitting TRBD1. The V and J ends lost 3 bases and 3 bases, in that order; junction bases with no gene match: 10. This CDR3 has 16 amino acids. CDR1 and CDR2 from the germline V gene are SGHRS and YFSETQ.

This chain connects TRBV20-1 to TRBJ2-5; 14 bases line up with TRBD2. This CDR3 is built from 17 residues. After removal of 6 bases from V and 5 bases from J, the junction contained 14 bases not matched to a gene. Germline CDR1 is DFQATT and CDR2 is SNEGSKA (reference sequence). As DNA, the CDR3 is TGCAGTGCCCAGGGTCCCGGACTAGCGGGGGGCGGGGAGACCCAGTACTTC. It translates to CSAQGPGLAGGGETQYF.